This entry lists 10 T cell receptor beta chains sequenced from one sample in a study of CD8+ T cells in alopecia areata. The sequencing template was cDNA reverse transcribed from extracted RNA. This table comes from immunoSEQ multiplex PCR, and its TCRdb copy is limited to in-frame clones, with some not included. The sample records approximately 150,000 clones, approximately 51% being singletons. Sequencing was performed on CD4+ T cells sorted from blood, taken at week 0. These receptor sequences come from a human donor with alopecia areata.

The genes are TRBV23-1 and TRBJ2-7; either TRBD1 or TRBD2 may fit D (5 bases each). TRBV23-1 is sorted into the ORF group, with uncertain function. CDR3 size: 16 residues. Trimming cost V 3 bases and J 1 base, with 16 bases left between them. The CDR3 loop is CASSHSGRPASYEQYF. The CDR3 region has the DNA TGCGCCAGCAGTCACTCGGGACGCCCGGCTTCCTACGAGCAGTACTTC.

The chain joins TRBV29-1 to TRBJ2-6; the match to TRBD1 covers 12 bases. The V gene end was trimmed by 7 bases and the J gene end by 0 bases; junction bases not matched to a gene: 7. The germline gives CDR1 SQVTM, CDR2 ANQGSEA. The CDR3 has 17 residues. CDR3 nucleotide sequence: TGCAGCGCCTCCGGGACAGGGGGCCTCTCTGGGGCCAACGTCCTGACTTTC. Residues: CSASGTGGLSGANVLTF.

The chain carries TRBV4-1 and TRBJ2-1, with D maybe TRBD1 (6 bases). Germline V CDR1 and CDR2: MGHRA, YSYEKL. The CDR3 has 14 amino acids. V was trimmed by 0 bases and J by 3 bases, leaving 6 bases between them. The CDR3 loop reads CASSQEGGYNEQFF. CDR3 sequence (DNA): TGCGCCAGCAGCCAAGAAGGGGGCTACAATGAGCAGTTCTTC.

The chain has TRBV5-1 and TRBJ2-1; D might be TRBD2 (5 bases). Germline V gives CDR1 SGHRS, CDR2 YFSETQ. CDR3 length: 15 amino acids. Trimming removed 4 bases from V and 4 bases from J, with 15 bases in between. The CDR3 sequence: CASSTLEAVYNEQFF. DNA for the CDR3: TGCGCCAGCAGCACCCTGGAGGCCGTATACAATGAGCAGTTCTTC.

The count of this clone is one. The CDR3 region has the DNA TGTGCCACCACTGACAGGGTAGGGGAGACCCAGTACTTC. Amino acids: CATTDRVGETQYF. This chain connects TRBV15 to TRBJ2-5; 7 bases are a match to TRBD1. The length of the CDR3 is 13 residues. The J segment lost 5 bases and the V segment lost 7 bases, leaving 7 bases of the junction unmatched. CDR1 is LNHNV, CDR2 YYDKDF, per germline (reference sequence).

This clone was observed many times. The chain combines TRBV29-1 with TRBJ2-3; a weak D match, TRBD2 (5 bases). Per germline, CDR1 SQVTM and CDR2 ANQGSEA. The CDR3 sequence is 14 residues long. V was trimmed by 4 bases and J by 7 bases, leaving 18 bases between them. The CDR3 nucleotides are TGCAGCGTTGTCGGATCCTCGGCCGGGAATACGCAGTATTTT. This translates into CSVVGSSAGNTQYF.

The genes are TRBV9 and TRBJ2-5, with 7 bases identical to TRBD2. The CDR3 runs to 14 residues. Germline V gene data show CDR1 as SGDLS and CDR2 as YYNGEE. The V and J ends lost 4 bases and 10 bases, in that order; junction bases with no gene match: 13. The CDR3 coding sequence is TGTGCCAGCAGCTTCGAGACTAGCCCGGTTGACCAGTACTTC. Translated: CASSFETSPVDQYF. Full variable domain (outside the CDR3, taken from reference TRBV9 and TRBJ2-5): DSGVTQTPKHLITATGQRVTLRCSPRSGDLSVYWYQQSLDQGLQFLIQYYNGEERAKGNILERFSAQQFPDLHSELNLSSLELGDSALYFCASSFETSPVDQYFGPGTRLLVL.

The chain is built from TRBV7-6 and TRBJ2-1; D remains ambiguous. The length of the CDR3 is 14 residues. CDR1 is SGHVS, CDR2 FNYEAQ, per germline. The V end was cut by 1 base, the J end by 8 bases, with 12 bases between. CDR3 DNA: TGTGCCAGCAGCTTAGGGTTGTCAGCTGATGAGCAGTTCTTC. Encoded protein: CASSLGLSADEQFF. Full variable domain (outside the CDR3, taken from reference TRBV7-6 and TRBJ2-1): GAGVSQSPRYKVTKRGQDVALRCDPISGHVSLYWYRQALGQGPEFLTYFNYEAQQDKSGLPNDRFSAERPEGSISTLTIQRTEQRDSAMYRCASSLGLSADEQFFGPGTRLTVL.

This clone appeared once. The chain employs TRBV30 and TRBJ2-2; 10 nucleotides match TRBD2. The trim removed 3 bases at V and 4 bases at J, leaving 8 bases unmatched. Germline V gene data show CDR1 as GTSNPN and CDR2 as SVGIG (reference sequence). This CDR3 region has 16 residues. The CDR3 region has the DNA TGTGCCTGGAGGGGGTGGCCTAGCGGGAGCACCGGGGAGCTGTTTTTT. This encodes CAWRGWPSGSTGELFF.

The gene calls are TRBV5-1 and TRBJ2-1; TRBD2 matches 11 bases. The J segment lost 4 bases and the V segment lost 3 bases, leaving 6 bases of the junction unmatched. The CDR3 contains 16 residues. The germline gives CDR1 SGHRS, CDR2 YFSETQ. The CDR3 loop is CASSSLAGGEYNEQFF. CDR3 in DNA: TGCGCCAGCAGCTCATTAGCGGGAGGGGAATACAATGAGCAGTTCTTC.